This record covers a single T cell receptor (beta chain). The source of the sample is a study of T cells in Graves' hyperthyroidism and ophthalmopathy. Germline V gene data show CDR1 as LNHDA and CDR2 as SQIVND (reference sequence). The CDR3 contains 14 residues. Deletions cut 3 bases from V and 0 bases from J, with 6 bases between. Amplified TCR beta CDR3 regions came from RNA transcripts. HTBI primers drove first-round RT-PCR of the TCR CDR3. TCRdb fed the multiplex PCR reads into MiXCR, producing one record per CDR3 protein. The sample has hundreds of thousands of distinct CDR3 sequences; around 14% are singletons. Researchers barred patients who had uncontrolled infection, other autoimmune disease, pregnancy or lactation.

This chain connects TRBV19 to TRBJ1-5; D is ambiguous. The source material was blood. The sequence derives from a young woman with Graves' hyperthyroidism. CDR3 amino acids: CASSIRASNQPQHF. The CDR3 nucleotides are TGTGCCAGTAGTATTAGGGCTAGCAATCAGCCCCAGCATTTT.